This TCR beta chain comes out of a study of identical twins. Donors uniformly comprised healthy Caucasians. TCRdb used MiXCR to reprocess the 5' RACE reads, holding one entry per CDR3 protein. The data show about 500,000 distinct CDR3 sequences, around an eighth seen once. This clonotype was seen more than once but under ten times. V dropped 3 bases and J dropped 1 base, with 6 bases sitting between them. The CDR3 has 12 amino acids. The germline CDR1 and CDR2 sequences are DFQATT and SNEGSKA (reference sequence). These records were also assigned to another study, of yellow fever vaccine responses in identical twins. That paper adds: As reported, the vaccine T cell response of twins seemed partly convergent and partly personalized.

Source material: CD4+ T cells sorted from blood. The receptor's source is a woman aged 18-29 years in good health. This sequence joins TRBV20-1 and TRBJ1-1; D gene ambiguous. The CDR3 DNA sequence: TGCAGTGCTAGTTCAGGGAACACTGAAGCTTTCTTT. This translates into CSASSGNTEAFF.